Shown below are 4 T cell receptor beta chains from a single sample sequenced in a study of shared clonotypes between healthy human individuals (dated by TCRdb to 2019 to 2021). The library was prepared using the immunoSEQ multiplex PCR assay. TCRdb took over this immuneACCESS table, retaining in-frame rearrangements with V and J assigned. Such tables are incomplete; in checked studies, under half of the missing clones stem from an unresolved V gene, and the remainder is unexplained. The sample table lists about 2,500,000 clones, more than 90% of them with a count of one. The biggest ten clones account for roughly 0.13% of the sample. Sequenced sample: naive CD4+ T cells sorted from blood. The sample's cell subset or site label is to be understood as: CD45RA+ positively selected. The receptors originated from a man younger than 35 in good health.

The chain links TRBV30 to TRBJ1-2; no firm D call. Trimming shortened V by 3 bases and J by 8 bases, and 19 bases separated the two germline ends. CDR1 is GTSNPN and CDR2 is SVGIG in the germline V gene (reference sequence). This CDR3 is 14 amino acids long. The CDR3 DNA follows: TGTGCCTGGAGCGAGTTCACGTTCGGTAGGGGCTACACCTTC. Protein sequence: CAWSEFTFGRGYTF.

This clone has just one count. The chain is built from TRBV2 and TRBJ1-5; 7 positions agree with TRBD1. CDR1 and CDR2 from the germline V gene are SNHLY and FYNNEI. The CDR3 is 15 amino acids. V shed 6 bases and J 1 base; nucleotides not matched to a gene: 6. In nucleotides, the CDR3 is TGTGCCAGCAGACCGGACAGGTTAAGCAATCAGCCCCAGCATTTT. Translation: CASRPDRLSNQPQHF.

A single count supports this clone. In the same sample, other DNA sequences code for this CDR3. The V gene is TRBV18, the J gene TRBJ1-2; possible D gene TRBD1, 5 bases. Germline V gene data show CDR1 as KGHSH and CDR2 as LQKENI. This CDR3 has 13 residues. The ends were cut back, 5 bases at V and 4 bases at J, with 11 bases in the middle. The chain's CDR3 is CASSSRQTYGYTF. The CDR3 bases are TGTGCCAGCTCATCGAGACAGACCTATGGCTACACCTTC.

This clone was detected only a few times. For the CDR3, the DNA is TGTGCCAGCAGTGGACAGGGGAGGCAAAAACTGTTTTTT. Its protein is CASSGQGRQKLFF. The rearrangement uses TRBV2 and TRBJ1-4, with 8 bases identical to TRBD1. The CDR3 runs to 13 residues. V lost 4 bases and J lost 9; bases outside the gene matches: 4. Germline lookup yields CDR1 SNHLY and CDR2 FYNNEI.